A single sample is the source of the 27 T cell receptor beta chains below, sequenced in a study of blood T cell repertoires in COVID-19. Some clones are missing from TCRdb's copy, which holds only in-frame ones; the method was immunoSEQ multiplex PCR. Counted here are 200,000 to 300,000 clones, roughly 86% occurring once; the ten biggest clones make up over 0.55%. The sample comprised peripheral blood. Every receptor here comes from a human donor in a cohort sampled during active COVID-19.

The V gene is TRBV6-5, the J gene TRBJ2-7; D perhaps matches TRBD1 (6 bases). Trimming cost V 5 bases and J 4 bases, with 15 bases left between them. The CDR3 covers 14 residues. Germline V gene sequence: CDR1 MNHEY, CDR2 SVGAGI. CDR3 residues: CASSLQTGPYEQYF. The CDR3 coding sequence is TGTGCCAGCAGTCTACAGACAGGACCTTACGAGCAGTACTTC.

V and J are TRBV14 and TRBJ2-5, with TRBD1 matching over 7 bases. J gave up 4 bases and V 2 bases, and 4 bases lay outside the gene matches. Germline assignment: CDR1 SGHDN and CDR2 FVKESK. The CDR3 sequence is 14 residues long. The CDR3 region has the DNA TGTGCCAGCAGCCAACGCACAGGGGTAGAGACCCAGTACTTC. Translated, it gives CASSQRTGVETQYF.

J is TRBJ1-1 and V is TRBV20-1; D is unclear. The CDR3 runs to 14 residues. With 3 bases removed from V and 4 bases from J, the gap between germline ends came to 15 bases. The germline V gene encodes CDR1 DFQATT and CDR2 SNEGSKA (reference sequence). CDR3 in DNA: TGCAGTGCTAGTGTATACCAAGGAGGCACTGAAGCTTTCTTT. It specifies CSASVYQGGTEAFF.

The chain employs TRBV5-6 and TRBJ2-1; TRBD2 is a possible D gene (5 bases). The CDR3 runs 15 residues. The V gene lost 1 base and the J gene lost 4 bases, with 12 bases spanning the gap. Looked up from germline, CDR1 is SGHDT and CDR2 is YYEEEE. The CDR3 sequence: CASSLNLAPYNEQFF. DNA of the CDR3: TGTGCCAGCAGCTTGAATCTAGCCCCTTACAATGAGCAGTTCTTC.

The rearrangement joins TRBV6-5 to TRBJ2-3, with 9 bases matching TRBD1. The V segment lost 6 bases and the J segment 2 bases; nucleotides outside the gene matches: 6. This CDR3 comprises 15 residues. The germline V gene encodes CDR1 MNHEY and CDR2 SVGAGI. DNA of the CDR3: TGTGCCAGCAGACGGGGACAGGGAAACACAGATACGCAGTATTTT. It encodes CASRRGQGNTDTQYF.

This clone appeared a few times. This chain uses TRBV9 with TRBJ1-5; D gene uncertain. V shed 2 bases and J shed 4 bases, with 10 bases lying between them. Germline V gene lookup returns CDR1 SGDLS and CDR2 YYNGEE. CDR3 length equals 14 residues. The CDR3 spells CASSVDGVNQPQHF. CDR3 nucleotides: TGTGCCAGCAGCGTTGACGGGGTAAATCAGCCCCAGCATTTT.

This chain connects TRBV13 to TRBJ2-7; the D gene is possibly TRBD1 (5 bases). The CDR3 sequence is 14 residues long. CDR1 is PRHDT and CDR2 is FYEKMQ in the germline V gene (reference sequence). The V gene lost 8 bases and the J gene lost 0 bases, with 14 bases spanning the gap. DNA for the CDR3: TGTGCCAGCGGCACAGGATCGTCCTCCTACGAGCAGTACTTC. Protein sequence: CASGTGSSSYEQYF. The whole variable domain, filled in from reference TRBV13 and TRBJ2-7, reads AAGVIQSPRHLIKEKRETATLKCYPIPRHDTVYWYQQGPGQDPQFLISFYEKMQSDKGSIPDRFSAQQFSDYHSELNMSSLELGDSALYFCASGTGSSSYEQYFGPGTRLTVT.

This chain joins TRBV7-2 and TRBJ2-7, with 7 positions matching TRBD2. This CDR3 has 14 amino acids. CDR1 is SGHTA and CDR2 is FQGNSA in the germline V gene. J lost 7 bases, V lost 1 base, and 7 bases had no gene match. The CDR3: CASSLDGGRTEQYF. Written as DNA, the CDR3 is TGTGCCAGCAGCTTAGACGGGGGGAGGACAGAGCAGTACTTC.

The V call is TRBV18, the J call TRBJ2-2, with TRBD1 identical over 7 bases. The germline gives CDR1 KGHSH, CDR2 LQKENI. CDR3 length equals 15 residues. Trimming removed 1 base from V and 4 bases from J; junction bases left unmatched: 3. The CDR3 is CASSPQGASTGELFF. The CDR3 nucleotides read TGTGCCAGCTCACCACAGGGGGCGAGCACCGGGGAGCTGTTTTTT.

The chain links TRBV6-5 to TRBJ1-2; 8 nucleotides align to TRBD1. J gave up 7 bases and V 4 bases, and 8 bases lay outside the gene matches. This CDR3 spans 14 amino acids. CDR1 MNHEY and CDR2 SVGAGI come from the germline V gene. CDR3 nucleotides: TGTGCCAGCAGTTCAGGGGGCGCGGCTCGTGGCTACACCTTC. Its protein product is CASSSGGAARGYTF.

The chain has TRBV12-5 and TRBJ2-7; 8 bases agree with TRBD2. Germline CDR1 and CDR2: LGHNT and FRNRAP. V dropped 5 bases and J dropped 1; count of bases not matched to a gene: 4. The CDR3 sequence is 14 residues long. In DNA form, the CDR3 reads TGTGCTAGTGGTCCCGGGGGGGTTTCCTACGAGCAGTACTTC. Translated: CASGPGGVSYEQYF.

The rearrangement links TRBV11-2 to TRBJ1-1; tentatively, D is TRBD1 (6 bases). V lost 4 bases, J lost 4 bases, and 19 bases lay in between. Germline V gene lookup returns CDR1 SGHAT and CDR2 FQNNGV. The CDR3 is made up of 16 amino acids. CDR3 sequence: CASSSSSGARRTEAFF. Here the CDR3 DNA reads TGTGCCAGCAGCTCCTCCTCAGGGGCCAGGCGCACTGAAGCTTTCTTT.

The chain is built from TRBV18 and TRBJ1-6, with D possibly TRBD1 on 5 matching bases. Looked up from germline, CDR1 is KGHSH and CDR2 is LQKENI. CDR3 length: 16 amino acids. V lost 3 bases to trimming and J lost 10 bases, with 19 bases between them. The CDR3 DNA sequence: TGTGCCAGCTCACCCTCGAGGCAGGGCATAGGGTCACCCCTCCACTTT. Encoded protein: CASSPSRQGIGSPLHF.

The CDR3 loop reads CASSLGQGVGAFF. Written as DNA, the CDR3 is TGTGCCAGCAGTCTGGGACAGGGGGTTGGAGCTTTCTTT. The chain recombines TRBV12-3 or TRBV12-4 with TRBJ1-1, with TRBD1 matching over 11 bases. The CDR3 covers 13 residues. V was pared by 5 bases and J by 10 bases, with 6 bases of the junction left unmatched.

This chain links TRBV6-5 with TRBJ1-2; tentatively, D is TRBD1 (5 bases). Trimming removed 6 bases from V and 8 bases from J, with 13 bases in between. The CDR3 consists of 12 residues. Germline CDR1 and CDR2: MNHEY and SVGAGI. This chain's CDR3 is CASSSQVAGYTF. The CDR3 coding sequence is TGTGCCAGCAGCTCACAGGTAGCCGGCTACACCTTC.

The chain recombines TRBV12-5 with TRBJ1-2, with D hard to call. This CDR3 spans 13 amino acids. Germline V gene data show CDR1 as LGHNT and CDR2 as FRNRAP. V lost 7 bases to trimming and J lost 3 bases, with 12 bases between them. This CDR3 reads CASAPPGYYGYTF. The CDR3 nucleotides read TGTGCTAGTGCCCCCCCAGGATACTATGGCTACACCTTC.

This clone was seen a single time. CDR3: CASSFFSGGPTGELFF. DNA of the CDR3: TGCGCCAGCAGCTTCTTTAGCGGGGGGCCAACCGGGGAGCTGTTTTTT. The chain employs TRBV5-1 and TRBJ2-2; 10 nucleotides agree with TRBD2. The CDR3 is 16 residues long. V dropped 2 bases and J dropped 5; count of bases not matched to a gene: 6. CDR1 and CDR2 (germline): SGHRS, YFSETQ.

The J gene is TRBJ1-2, the V gene TRBV10-1; 7 bases map to TRBD1. With V trimmed by 6 bases and J by 2 bases, 3 bases remained unmatched. Germline CDR1 reads WNHNN; CDR2 reads SYGVQD (reference sequence). The CDR3 is 13 residues long. Here the CDR3 reads CASSQGQNYGYTF. The CDR3 DNA follows: TGCGCCAGCAGCCAGGGACAGAACTATGGCTACACCTTC.

The chain carries TRBV5-6 and TRBJ2-7, with TRBD2 matching 10 bases. The germline gives CDR1 SGHDT, CDR2 YYEEEE. The J segment lost 5 bases and the V segment lost 3 bases, leaving 14 bases of the junction unmatched. This CDR3 is built from 17 residues. The DNA of the CDR3 is TGTGCCAGCAGCTCCGAAATCCTAGCGGGAGCAAGGAACGAGCAGTACTTC. Translation gives CASSSEILAGARNEQYF. The variable domain in full, completed from reference TRBV5-6 and TRBJ2-7, reads DAGVTQSPTHLIKTRGQQVTLRCSPKSGHDTVSWYQQALGQGPQFIFQYYEEEERQRGNFPDRFSGHQFPNYSSELNVNALLLGDSALYLCASSSEILAGARNEQYFGPGTRLTVT.

This clone has only one observation. J is TRBJ1-2 and V is TRBV6-5; TRBD1 agrees at 8 bases. V shed 7 bases, J shed 11 bases, and the junction held 18 bases outside the gene matches. The CDR3 totals 15 residues. CDR1 MNHEY and CDR2 SVGAGI come from the germline V gene. The CDR3 DNA is TGTGCCAGCAAAGAGGGACAGGACCGTCTTTCGCCGTACACCTTC. It translates to CASKEGQDRLSPYTF.

The chain has TRBV30 and TRBJ1-1, with a tentative D call TRBD1 (5 bases). The V end was cut by 4 bases, the J end by 4 bases, with 13 bases between. Germline CDR1 is GTSNPN and CDR2 is SVGIG (reference sequence). The CDR3 totals 13 residues. CDR3 amino acids: CAWKEGLTTEAFF. Written as DNA, the CDR3 is TGTGCCTGGAAGGAGGGGTTGACCACTGAAGCTTTCTTT.

The rearrangement joins TRBV16 to TRBJ1-5, with 8 nucleotides matching TRBD1. The CDR3 contains 14 residues. Germline V gene lookup returns CDR1 KGHSY and CDR2 FQNENV. After removal of 3 bases from V and 3 bases from J, the junction contained 1 base not matched to a gene. The CDR3, as DNA: TGTGCCAGCAGCCAGCAGGGGGCCAATCAGCCCCAGCATTTT. Protein: CASSQQGANQPQHF.

This chain connects TRBV6-6 to TRBJ1-2, with 7 nucleotides matching TRBD1. Germline CDR1 reads MNHNY; CDR2 reads SVGAGI (reference sequence). The trim removed 3 bases at V and 8 bases at J, leaving 6 bases unmatched. The CDR3 extends over 13 amino acids. CDR3 residues: CASSYRGRGGYTF. In nucleotides, the CDR3 is TGTGCCAGCAGTTATAGGGGGCGTGGGGGCTACACCTTC.

Concerning this clone: The sample carries other DNA sequences with the same CDR3. V is TRBV30 and J is TRBJ1-1; 9 bases map to TRBD1. The length of the CDR3 is 13 residues. Germline V lookup: CDR1 GTSNPN, CDR2 SVGIG (reference sequence). Trimming cost V 5 bases and J 3 bases; bases outside gene matches: 4. CDR3 region: CAWDRGRDTEAFF. The DNA of the CDR3 is TGTGCCTGGGACAGGGGGAGGGACACTGAAGCTTTCTTT. Drawing the rest from reference TRBV30 and TRBJ1-1, the complete variable domain is SQTIHQWPATLVQPVGSPLSLECTVEGTSNPNLYWYRQAAGRGLQLLFYSVGIGQISSEVPQNLSASRPQDRQFILSSKKLLLSDSGFYLCAWDRGRDTEAFFGQGTRLTVV.

The CDR3 here is CASEPGLAYNEQFF. The DNA for the CDR3 is TGTGCCAGCGAACCGGGACTAGCATACAATGAGCAGTTCTTC. The rearrangement links TRBV7-9 to TRBJ2-1, with 9 bases matching TRBD2. V shed 8 bases and J 4 bases; nucleotides not matched to a gene: 6. Germline lookup yields CDR1 SEHNR and CDR2 FQNEAQ (reference sequence). This CDR3 spans 14 amino acids.

This clone was picked up one time. V gene TRBV6-5 combines with J gene TRBJ1-1, with D possibly matching TRBD1 (6 bases). The germline V gene encodes CDR1 MNHEY and CDR2 SVGAGI. This CDR3 region has 16 residues. V was clipped by 2 bases and J by 5 bases, with 18 bases between them. The CDR3 DNA reads TGTGCCAGCAGTTACCGAACCAGGGGCTGGTGGACTGAAGCTTTCTTT. It codes for CASSYRTRGWWTEAFF.

This clone has a single count. The rearrangement uses TRBV5-1 and TRBJ2-7; D unresolved. The CDR3 totals 12 residues. CDR1 is SGHRS, CDR2 YFSETQ, per germline. The germline V and J ends were trimmed by 3 bases and 3 bases, with 7 bases remaining between them. The DNA of the CDR3 is TGCGCCAGCAGCTCCCGTCTCTACGAGCAGTACTTC. Translating gives CASSSRLYEQYF.